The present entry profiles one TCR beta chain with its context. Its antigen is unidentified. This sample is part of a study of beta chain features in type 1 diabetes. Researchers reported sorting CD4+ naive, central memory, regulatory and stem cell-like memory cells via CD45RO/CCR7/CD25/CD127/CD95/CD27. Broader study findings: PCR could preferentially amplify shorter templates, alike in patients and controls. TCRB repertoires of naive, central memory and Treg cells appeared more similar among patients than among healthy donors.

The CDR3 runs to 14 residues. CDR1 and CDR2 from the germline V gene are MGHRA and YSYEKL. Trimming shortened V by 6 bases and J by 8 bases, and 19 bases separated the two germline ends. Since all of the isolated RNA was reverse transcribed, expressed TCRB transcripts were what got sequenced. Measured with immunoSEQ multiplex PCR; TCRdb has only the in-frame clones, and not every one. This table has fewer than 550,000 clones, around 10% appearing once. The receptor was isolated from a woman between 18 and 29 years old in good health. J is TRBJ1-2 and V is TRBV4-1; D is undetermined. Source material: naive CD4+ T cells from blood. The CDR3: CASRPGLSPEGYTF. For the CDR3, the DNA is TGCGCCAGCAGGCCCGGACTATCCCCAGAGGGCTACACCTTC.